The 15 T cell receptor beta chains below come from one sample, sequenced in a study of CD8+CD57+ T cells in acquired aplastic anemia (dated by TCRdb to the late 2010s). TCRdb records Illumina HiSeq 2000 as the sequencer. Genomic DNA was used as template for profiling of TCR beta VDJ combinations and CDR3 sequences. TCRdb reran the public reads through fastp at Q25 and MiXCR, keeping productive beta chains. When rows share a CDR3 protein, they turn into one entry using the most common DNA and genes. Counted in this sample were 130,000 or so distinct CDR3 sequences; 41% of them appeared once. 8.4% of the sample belongs to the ten largest clones. The sample taken for sequencing was sorted CD4+, CD8+, or CD8+CD57+ T cells (not recorded which) from PBMCs. All receptors come from a human donor in good health, serving as a control.

This clonotype occurred many times. For the CDR3, the DNA is TGTGCCAGCACGGAGGGGTGGACTAGCGGGGCCGAGCAGTACTTC. Amino acids: CASTEGWTSGAEQYF. The chain has TRBV6-2 or TRBV6-3 and TRBJ2-7, with TRBD2 matching 12 bases. This CDR3 is 15 amino acids long. Germline trimming cut 7 bases from V and 6 bases from J; bases unmatched to any gene: 10. The V gene's germline CDR1 is MNHEY and CDR2 SVGEGT.

Concerning this clonotype itself: Likely a read error: the CDR3 ends without its conserved phenylalanine or tryptophan. The V call is TRBV24-1, the J call TRBJ2-5, with D possibly being TRBD1 (6 bases). The CDR3 is 15 amino acids. The V gene lost 2 bases and the J gene lost 1 base, with 10 bases spanning the gap. Germline V CDR1 and CDR2: KGHDR, SFDVKD. CDR3 nucleotides: TGTGCCACCAGTGATTCATCGACAGGCCAAGAGACCCAGTACCTC. Its translation: CATSDSSTGQETQYL.

Worth noting for this clonotype: With a much larger clone just one base away, this may be a read error. This sequence joins TRBV12-3 or TRBV12-4 and TRBJ1-5; 10 bases agree with TRBD1. This CDR3 is built from 18 residues. After removal of 2 bases from V and 7 bases from J, the junction contained 14 bases not matched to a gene. The CDR3 region is CASSLCPGTGAGGQPQHF. The CDR3 DNA sequence: TGTGCCAGCAGTTTATGCCCCGGGACAGGGGCAGGGGGCCAGCCCCAGCATTTT.

Only a few counts were recorded for this clonotype. The chain recombines TRBV5-4 with TRBJ1-2; perhaps TRBD1 as D (5 bases). V dropped 4 bases and J dropped 7 bases, with 17 bases sitting between them. CDR3 size: 14 residues. Germline assignment: CDR1 SGHNT and CDR2 YYREEE (reference sequence). In DNA, the CDR3 is TGTGCCAGCAGCCCATGGGGGAGAGTAGGTGGCTACACCTTC. It encodes CASSPWGRVGGYTF. Full variable domain (missing parts from reference TRBV5-4 and TRBJ1-2): ETGVTQSPTHLIKTRGQQVTLRCSSQSGHNTVSWYQQALGQGPQFIFQYYREEENGRGNFPPRFSGLQFPNYSSELNVNALELDDSALYLCASSPWGRVGGYTFGSGTRLTVV.

V usage is TRBV7-2 and J usage is TRBJ1-5; D not resolved. The germline V gene encodes CDR1 SGHTA and CDR2 FQGNSA. The CDR3 length is 12 residues. Between the trimmed V and J ends, which lost 1 base and 11 bases, there was a span of 9 bases. This CDR3 reads CASSLGVGAQHF. For the CDR3, the DNA is TGTGCCAGCAGCTTAGGAGTTGGAGCCCAGCATTTT. Using reference TRBV7-2 and TRBJ1-5 for the parts outside the CDR3, the full variable domain is GAGVSQSPSNKVTEKGKDVELRCDPISGHTALYWYRQSLGQGLEFLIYFQGNSAPDKSGLPSDRFSAERTGGSVSTLTIQRTQQEDSAVYLCASSLGVGAQHFGDGTRLSIL.

The V gene is TRBV15, the J gene TRBJ1-2; tentatively, D is TRBD1 (5 bases). Germline V lookup: CDR1 LNHNV, CDR2 YYDKDF (reference sequence). The length of the CDR3 is 13 residues. The V end lost 3 bases, the J end lost 6 bases, and 11 bases lay between the germline ends. The CDR3 sequence: CATSSTQGDGYTF. As DNA, the CDR3 is TGTGCCACCAGCAGCACCCAGGGTGATGGCTACACCTTC. Full variable domain (missing parts from reference TRBV15 and TRBJ1-2): DAMVIQNPRYQVTQFGKPVTLSCSQTLNHNVMYWYQQKSSQAPKLLFHYYDKDFNNEADTPDNFQSRRPNTSFCFLDIRSPGLGDTAMYLCATSSTQGDGYTFGSGTRLTVV.

The chain has TRBV9 and TRBJ2-7, with D perhaps matching TRBD1 or TRBD2 (6 bases each). The CDR3 totals 14 residues. The germline gives CDR1 SGDLS, CDR2 YYNGEE. Trimming shortened V by 2 bases and J by 2 bases, and 11 bases separated the two germline ends. The CDR3 here is CASSVGGTPYEQYF. The CDR3 DNA sequence: TGTGCCAGCAGCGTTGGGGGGACACCCTACGAGCAGTACTTC.

There are many counts of this clonotype. J is TRBJ2-6 and V is TRBV2, with TRBD2 matching over 10 bases. Per the germline V gene, CDR1 is SNHLY and CDR2 is FYNNEI. The CDR3 covers 16 residues. With V trimmed by 6 bases and J by 1 base, 3 bases remained unmatched. CDR3 loop: CASRELAGSGANVLTF. For the CDR3, the DNA is TGTGCCAGCAGAGAACTAGCGGGATCTGGGGCCAACGTCCTGACTTTC. The variable domain in full, completed from reference TRBV2 and TRBJ2-6, reads EPEVTQTPSHQVTQMGQEVILRCVPISNHLYFYWYRQILGQKVEFLVSFYNNEISEKSEIFDDQFSVERPDGSNFTLKIRSTKLEDSAMYFCASRELAGSGANVLTFGAGSRLTVL.

V usage is TRBV15 and J usage is TRBJ1-5, with 10 bases that match TRBD1. This CDR3 is 15 amino acids long. The germline V gene encodes CDR1 LNHNV and CDR2 YYDKDF (reference sequence). Trimming removed 3 bases from V and 5 bases from J; junction bases left unmatched: 4. The DNA for the CDR3 is TGTGCCACCAGCAGCCCGGGGACAGGGGATCAGCCCCAGCATTTT. Translating gives CATSSPGTGDQPQHF.

Concerning this clonotype: A much larger clonotype is one base distant, so this may be a read error. The chain uses TRBV28 and TRBJ2-5; the D gene is possibly TRBD2 (5 bases). V was shortened by 4 bases and J by 4 bases, with 16 bases between the two germline ends. Germline lookup yields CDR1 MDHEN and CDR2 SYDVKM. The CDR3 extends over 15 amino acids. The CDR3 DNA follows: TGTGCCAGCAGTTACTCCGGGATAGGGCCAGAGACCCAGTACTTC. Translating gives CASSYSGIGPETQYF.

CDR3 residues: CASSAGNSPLHF. CDR3 nucleotides: TGTGCCAGCAGCGCGGGCAATTCACCCCTCCACTTT. This chain uses TRBV9 with TRBJ1-6; no reliable D call. From germline, CDR1 is SGDLS and CDR2 YYNGEE. V dropped 3 bases and J dropped 7 bases, with 5 bases sitting between them. The length of the CDR3 is 12 residues. Looking up the rest from reference TRBV9 and TRBJ1-6 gives the full variable domain: DSGVTQTPKHLITATGQRVTLRCSPRSGDLSVYWYQQSLDQGLQFLIQYYNGEERAKGNILERFSAQQFPDLHSELNLSSLELGDSALYFCASSAGNSPLHFGNGTRLTVT.

This clonotype was detected many times. V gene TRBV10-3 combines with J gene TRBJ2-3; 7 nucleotides line up with TRBD2. The V segment lost 2 bases and the J segment 3 bases; nucleotides outside the gene matches: 8. Germline-derived CDR1 and CDR2 are ENHRY and SYGVKD. The CDR3 contains 16 residues. For the CDR3, the DNA is TGTGCCATCAGTGAGAACTTGGGCGGGGGAACAGATACGCAGTATTTT. This gives the protein CAISENLGGGTDTQYF.

A word on this clonotype: Being one base from a much bigger clone, this may be a read error. This chain's CDR3 is CASSQDRTISYQPQHF. The CDR3 DNA reads as TGTGCCAGCAGCCAAGATCGCACTATTAGCTATCAGCCCCAGCATTTT. V usage is TRBV3-1 and J usage is TRBJ1-5, with D unresolved. The CDR3 covers 16 residues. Germline V lookup: CDR1 LGHDT, CDR2 YNNKEL (reference sequence). The full variable domain, with the rest looked up from reference TRBV3-1 and TRBJ1-5, is DTAVSQTPKYLVTQMGNDKSIKCEQNLGHDTMYWYKQDSKKFLKIMFSYNNKELIINETVPNRFSPKSPDKAHLNLHINSLELGDSAVYFCASSQDRTISYQPQHFGDGTRLSIL.

Ten or more counts support this clonotype. The chain links TRBV6-1 to TRBJ2-1; a weak D match, TRBD1 (5 bases). This CDR3 has 14 residues. Germline CDR1 is MNHNS and CDR2 is SASEGT. Deletions cut 7 bases from V and 0 bases from J, with 10 bases between. The CDR3 is CASTGQGSYNEQFF. DNA of the CDR3: TGTGCCAGCACCGGTCAGGGCTCCTACAATGAGCAGTTCTTC.

The chain recombines TRBV6-4 with TRBJ2-2; TRBD2 might be the D (5 bases). Looked up from germline, CDR1 is MRHNA and CDR2 is SNTAGT. This CDR3 region has 16 residues. Trimming removed 2 bases from V and 5 bases from J, with 15 bases in between. The CDR3 loop reads CASSDPRLAGTGELFF. CDR3 nucleotides: TGTGCCAGCAGTGACCCCCGTCTAGCTGGGACCGGGGAGCTGTTTTTT.